A selection of T cell receptor beta chains follows, all from one sample in a study of blood T cell repertoires in COVID-19. Sequencing used immunoSEQ multiplex PCR; TCRdb keeps in-frame clones, though not all of them. The table lists 60,000 to 90,000 clones, approximately 81% of them singletons. Sample: peripheral blood. The receptor set was obtained from a man aged 55 to 70 with COVID-19, enrolled during active disease. Each CDR3 is given with its conserved first and last residue. The D gene is left open where the match is weak. Clone size is not always given. Where it is, it says once, few, many or a class for expanded clones.

V	size	D	J	DNA	CDR3
TRBV21-1	.	.	TRBJ2-7	TGTGCCAGCAACCCGGACAGGGTGCTCTACGAGCAGTACTTC	CASNPDRVLYEQYF
TRBV6-1	.	TRBD1	TRBJ2-4	TGTGCCAGCAGTGAAGTTTTTCGGTGGCAGGGGGCGCTCAACATTCAGTACTTC	CASSEVFRWQGALNIQYF
TRBV25-1	.	TRBD1	TRBJ1-3	TGTGCCAGCAGCAAGACACAGGGGGACCTTGGAAACACCATATATTTT	CASSKTQGDLGNTIYF
TRBV11-2	few	TRBD1	TRBJ2-7	TGTGCCAGCAGCTTTCCCGGGACAGGGATCTACGAGCAGTACTTC	CASSFPGTGIYEQYF
TRBV5-4	few	.	TRBJ2-7	TGTGCCAGCAGCTTGATCGGGTACGAGCAGTACTTC	CASSLIGYEQYF
TRBV5-1	.	TRBD2	TRBJ2-7	TGCGCCAGCAGCGAGACTAGCGGGGGGGCCATCTACGAGCAGTACTTC	CASSETSGGAIYEQYF
TRBV6-6	.	TRBD2	TRBJ2-1	TGTGCCAGCCGCCTAGCGGACAATGAGCAGTTCTTC	CASRLADNEQFF
TRBV28	once	.	TRBJ1-6	TGTGCCAGCAGTTTATATAGGGGTCAAAATTCACCCCTCCACTTT	CASSLYRGQNSPLHF
TRBV5-6	.	.	TRBJ1-1	TGTGCCAGCAGCCTCCCGAACACTGAAGCTTTCTTT	CASSLPNTEAFF
TRBV5-1	.	TRBD1	TRBJ1-4	TGCGCCAGCAGCTTGGAGGACAGGTCAGAAAAACTGTTTTTT	CASSLEDRSEKLFF
TRBV29-1	.	.	TRBJ1-1	TGCAGCGTTTTCGCGGAAGGGAGGGCCATGAACACTGAAGCTTTCTTT	CSVFAEGRAMNTEAFF
TRBV27	.	.	TRBJ2-1	TGTGCCAGCAGTTTAATGAGACTCCACAATGAGCAGTTCTTC	CASSLMRLHNEQFF
TRBV18	once	TRBD1	TRBJ2-3	TGTGCCAGCTCACCACGGGACAGTAGTACAGATACGCAGTATTTT	CASSPRDSSTDTQYF